These T cell receptor beta chains were read from a single sample in a study of esophageal squamous cell carcinoma under preoperative chemotherapy. Using its own MiXCR run on the PCR reads, TCRdb lists one record per CDR3 protein. The sample contains around 34,000 distinct CDR3 sequences, less than 65% of which appear only once. The specimen was collected from a patient given preoperative chemotherapy. These TCRs come from a human donor with esophageal squamous cell carcinoma. The donor label of this sample is uncertain. Both conserved end residues are part of each CDR3. A D gene is named only where the DNA matches it firmly. For some rows the clone size is stated as once, few or many, or as a class when expanded; others skip it.

abundance	v_gene	d_gene	j_gene	CDR3aa	CDR3nt
NA	TRBV7-2	NA	TRBJ2-5	CAGSGVAVEETQYF	TGTGCGGGCAGCGGAGTGGCTGTAGAAGAGACCCAGTACTTC
NA	TRBV6-1	TRBD1	TRBJ2-1	CASSPMAGTGHNEQFF	TGTGCCAGCAGCCCGATGGCCGGGACAGGGCACAATGAGCAGTTCTTC
few	TRBV28	TRBD2	TRBJ2-2	CASSYITPPRGVGEVTGELFF	TGTGCCAGCAGTTACATCACCCCCCCTCGGGGGGTAGGAGAAGTCACCGGGGAGCTGTTTTTT
NA	TRBV7-3	TRBD2	TRBJ2-4	CARSRGTGGGAKNMQYF	TGTGCCCGGAGCCGAGGGACGGGGGGGGGGGCCAAAAACATGCAGTACTTC
NA	TRBV7-2	NA	TRBJ2-6	CASSLPTF	TGTGCCAGCAGCTTACCAACTTTC
NA	TRBV12-5	NA	TRBJ2-4	CASGKGGAGKDTQYF	TGTGCTAGCGGAAAGGGGGGGGCCGGCAAAGATACGCAGTACTTC
few	TRBV6-1	NA	TRBJ1-5	CASSPRGFGNQPQHF	TGTGCCAGCAGCCCCCGGGGGTTTGGCAATCAGCCCCAGCATTTT
NA	TRBV7-2	NA	TRBJ2-3	CAGGLGAGHTETQYF	TGTGCCGGGGGCTTAGGGGCAGGGCACACAGAGACGCAGTATTTC
many	TRBV11-1	NA	TRBJ2-1	CASSPNHISNNEQFF	TGTGCCAGCAGCCCAAATCATATTTCCAACAATGAGCAGTTCTTC
NA	TRBV7-9	NA	TRBJ2-3	CASSSDSGGPDTQYF	TGTGCCAGCAGCTCGGACTCCGGGGGCCCAGATACCCAGTATTTC
NA	TRBV7-2	NA	TRBJ2-3	CGSSTGLTAKDTQYF	TGTGGCAGCAGCACGGGGCTGACGGCCAAAGATACGCAGTATTTC
NA	TRBV7-2	NA	TRBJ2-4	CAGRRDTNTQYF	TGTGCGGGGCGGCGGGACACAAACACGCAGTACTTC
NA	TRBV7-8	NA	TRBJ2-5	CASSSTGNQETQYF	TGTGCCAGCAGTTCCACAGGGAACCAAGAGACCCAGTACTTC
NA	TRBV12-3/TRBV12-4	NA	TRBJ2-7	CASSLPGVYEQYF	TGTGCCAGCAGTTTACCAGGGGTCTACGAGCAGTACTTC
many	TRBV7-9	NA	TRBJ2-5	CASSSGTQETQYF	TGTGCCAGCAGTTCCGGGACTCAAGAGACCCAGTACTTC
NA	TRBV7-6	NA	TRBJ2-7	CARIGGRDTETQYF	TGTGCGAGGATCGGGGGCCGGGACACAGAGACGCAGTACTTC
NA	TRBV7-9	TRBD1	TRBJ2-4	CASSLGQGPSDMQYF	TGTGCCAGCAGTTTAGGACAGGGACCCTCCGACATGCAGTACTTC
NA	TRBV12-3/TRBV12-4	NA	TRBJ1-1	CASSFNPRVGTEAFF	TGTGCCAGCAGCTTTAACCCCAGGGTGGGCACTGAAGCTTTCTTT
once	TRBV7-8	NA	TRBJ2-4	CASSLGVGATDIQYF	TGTGCCAGCAGCTTGGGCGTGGGAGCCACAGACATTCAGTATTTC
NA	TRBV11-2	TRBD2	TRBJ2-3	CASSLRASGRAQDTQYF	TGTGCCAGCAGCTTAAGGGCTAGCGGGAGGGCCCAAGATACGCAGTATTTT
medium-sized	TRBV7-9	TRBD2	TRBJ2-1	CASSPVGAGGHNEQFF	TGTGCCAGCAGCCCCGTGGGAGCGGGGGGTCACAATGAGCAGTTCTTC
many	TRBV6-2/TRBV6-3	TRBD1	TRBJ2-1	CASSNEGAFNEQFF	TGTGCCAGCAGCAATGAGGGGGCGTTCAATGAGCAGTTCTTC
NA	TRBV7-6	TRBD2	TRBJ2-5	CARSGGRDTDTQYF	TGTGCGAGGAGCGGGGGCCGTGACACAGATACCCAGTACTTC
NA	TRBV12-3/TRBV12-4	NA	TRBJ2-1	CASTPGMDWSSYNEQFF	TGTGCCAGCACCCCTGGAATGGATTGGAGCTCCTACAATGAGCAGTTCTTC
many	TRBV7-2	NA	TRBJ1-2	CASSLAGEGYTF	TGTGCCAGCAGCTTAGCAGGGGAAGGCTACACCTTC
NA	TRBV3-1	NA	TRBJ2-3	CASSQGSVTDTQYF	TGTGCCAGCAGCCAAGGTAGCGTCACAGATACGCAGTATTTT